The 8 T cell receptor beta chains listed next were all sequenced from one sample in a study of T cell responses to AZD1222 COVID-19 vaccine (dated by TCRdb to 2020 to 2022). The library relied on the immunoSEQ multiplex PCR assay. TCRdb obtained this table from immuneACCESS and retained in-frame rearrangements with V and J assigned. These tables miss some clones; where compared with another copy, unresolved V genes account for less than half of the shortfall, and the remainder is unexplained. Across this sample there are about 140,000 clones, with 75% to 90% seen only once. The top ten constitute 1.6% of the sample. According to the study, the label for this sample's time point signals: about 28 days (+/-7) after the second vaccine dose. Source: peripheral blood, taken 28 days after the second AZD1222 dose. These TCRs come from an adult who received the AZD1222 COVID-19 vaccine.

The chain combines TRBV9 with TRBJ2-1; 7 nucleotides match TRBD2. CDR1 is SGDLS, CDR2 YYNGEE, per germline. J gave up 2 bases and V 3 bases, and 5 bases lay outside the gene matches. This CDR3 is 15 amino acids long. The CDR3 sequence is CASSGRGNTYNEQFF. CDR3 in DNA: TGTGCCAGCAGCGGGCGGGGGAACACCTACAATGAGCAGTTCTTC.

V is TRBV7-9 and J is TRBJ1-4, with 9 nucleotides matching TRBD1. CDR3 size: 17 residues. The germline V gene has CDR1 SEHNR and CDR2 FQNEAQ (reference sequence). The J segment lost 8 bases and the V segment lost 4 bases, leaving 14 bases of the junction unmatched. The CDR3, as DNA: TGTGCCAGCAGCTCGGAGGGACAGGGTGAAAAAAAGGAAAAACTGTTTTTT. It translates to CASSSEGQGEKKEKLFF.

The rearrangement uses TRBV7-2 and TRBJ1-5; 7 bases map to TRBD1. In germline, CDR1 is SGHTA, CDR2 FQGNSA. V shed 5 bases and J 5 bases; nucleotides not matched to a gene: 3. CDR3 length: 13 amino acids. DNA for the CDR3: TGTGCCAGCAGCCCAGACAGGGATCAGCCCCAGCATTTT. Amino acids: CASSPDRDQPQHF.

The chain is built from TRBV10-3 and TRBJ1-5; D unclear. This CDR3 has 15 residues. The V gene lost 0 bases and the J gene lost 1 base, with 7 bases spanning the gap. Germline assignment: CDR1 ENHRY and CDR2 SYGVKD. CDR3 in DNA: TGTGCCATCAGTGAGTCGGGGAGGAGCAATCAGCCCCAGCATTTT. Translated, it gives CAISESGRSNQPQHF.

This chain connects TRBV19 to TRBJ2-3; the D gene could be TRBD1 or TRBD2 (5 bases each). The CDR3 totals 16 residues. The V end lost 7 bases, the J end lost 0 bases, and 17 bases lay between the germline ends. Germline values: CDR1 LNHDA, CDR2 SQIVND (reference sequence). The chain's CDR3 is CASTRTGTSSTDTQYF. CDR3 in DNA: TGTGCCAGTACCAGAACCGGGACGAGCAGCACAGATACGCAGTATTTT.

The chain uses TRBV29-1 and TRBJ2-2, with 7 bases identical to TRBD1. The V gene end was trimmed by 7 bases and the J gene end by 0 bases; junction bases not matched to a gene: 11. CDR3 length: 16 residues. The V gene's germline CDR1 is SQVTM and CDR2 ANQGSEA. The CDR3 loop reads CSGQWDSQTNTGELFF. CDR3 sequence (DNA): TGCAGCGGCCAATGGGACAGCCAGACGAACACCGGGGAGCTGTTTTTT.

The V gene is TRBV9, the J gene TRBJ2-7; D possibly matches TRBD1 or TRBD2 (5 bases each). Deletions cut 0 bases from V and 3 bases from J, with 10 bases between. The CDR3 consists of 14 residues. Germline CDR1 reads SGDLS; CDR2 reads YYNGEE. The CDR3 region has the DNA TGTGCCAGCAGCGTAGCGGGGCGAAACTACGAGCAGTACTTC. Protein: CASSVAGRNYEQYF.

The CDR3 sequence is CASSALAGGRDEQYF. For the CDR3, the DNA is TGTGCCAGCAGCGCGCTAGCGGGAGGTAGGGACGAGCAGTACTTC. The chain uses TRBV7-2 and TRBJ2-7, with 11 bases lining up with TRBD2. This CDR3 region has 15 residues. The germline gives CDR1 SGHTA, CDR2 FQGNSA. The trim removed 5 bases at V and 5 bases at J, leaving 8 bases unmatched.